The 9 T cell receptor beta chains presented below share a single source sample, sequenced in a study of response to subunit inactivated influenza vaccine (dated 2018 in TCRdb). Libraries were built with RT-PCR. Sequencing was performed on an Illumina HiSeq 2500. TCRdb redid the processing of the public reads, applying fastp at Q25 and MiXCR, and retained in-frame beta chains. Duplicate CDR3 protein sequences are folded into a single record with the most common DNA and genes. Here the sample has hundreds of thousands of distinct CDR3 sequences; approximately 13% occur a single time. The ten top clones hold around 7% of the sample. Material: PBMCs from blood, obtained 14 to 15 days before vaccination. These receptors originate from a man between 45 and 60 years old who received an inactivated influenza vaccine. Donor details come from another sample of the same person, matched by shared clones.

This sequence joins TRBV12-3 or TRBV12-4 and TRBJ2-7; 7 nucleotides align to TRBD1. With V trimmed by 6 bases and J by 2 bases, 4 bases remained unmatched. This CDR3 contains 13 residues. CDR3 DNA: TGTGCCAGCAGCATACAGGGGACCTACGAGCAGTACTTC. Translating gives CASSIQGTYEQYF.

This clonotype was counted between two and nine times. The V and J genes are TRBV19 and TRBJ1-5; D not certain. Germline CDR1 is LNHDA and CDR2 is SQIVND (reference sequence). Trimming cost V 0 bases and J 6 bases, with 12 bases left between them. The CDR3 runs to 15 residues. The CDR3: CASSIEAGRAQPQHF. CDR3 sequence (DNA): TGTGCCAGTAGTATAGAAGCAGGTCGTGCTCAGCCCCAGCATTTT.

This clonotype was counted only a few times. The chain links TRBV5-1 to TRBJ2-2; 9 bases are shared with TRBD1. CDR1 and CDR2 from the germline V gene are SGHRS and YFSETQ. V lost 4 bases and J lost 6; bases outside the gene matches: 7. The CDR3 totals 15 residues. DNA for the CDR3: TGCGCCAGCAGCCAGGGACAGGGTTACGCCGGGGAGCTGTTTTTT. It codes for CASSQGQGYAGELFF.

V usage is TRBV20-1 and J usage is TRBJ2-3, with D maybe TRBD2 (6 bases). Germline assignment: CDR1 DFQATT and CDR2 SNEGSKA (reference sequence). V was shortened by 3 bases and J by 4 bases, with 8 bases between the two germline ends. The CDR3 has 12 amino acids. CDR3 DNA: TGCAGTGCTAGTACGGGAGCAGATACGCAGTATTTT. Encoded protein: CSASTGADTQYF.

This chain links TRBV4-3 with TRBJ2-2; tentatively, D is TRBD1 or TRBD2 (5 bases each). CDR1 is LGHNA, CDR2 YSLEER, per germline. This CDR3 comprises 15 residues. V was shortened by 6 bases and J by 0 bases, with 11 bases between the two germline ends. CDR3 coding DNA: TGCGCCAGCAGAGTGGGGACCTCGAACACCGGGGAGCTGTTTTTT. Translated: CASRVGTSNTGELFF.

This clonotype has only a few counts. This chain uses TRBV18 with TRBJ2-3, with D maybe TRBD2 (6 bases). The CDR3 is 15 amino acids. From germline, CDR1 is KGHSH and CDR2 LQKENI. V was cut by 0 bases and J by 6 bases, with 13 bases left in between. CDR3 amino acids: CASSPPMGGVDTQYF. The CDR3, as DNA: TGTGCCAGCTCACCACCGATGGGGGGAGTGGATACGCAGTATTTT.

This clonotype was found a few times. The CDR3 loop is CASTPLREFTDTQYF. In DNA form, the CDR3 reads TGTGCCAGCACACCCCTTAGAGAGTTTACAGATACGCAGTATTTT. The chain links TRBV28 to TRBJ2-3; D is unclear. V lost 7 bases and J lost 3, with 17 bases in between. From germline, CDR1 is MDHEN and CDR2 SYDVKM. The CDR3 consists of 15 residues.

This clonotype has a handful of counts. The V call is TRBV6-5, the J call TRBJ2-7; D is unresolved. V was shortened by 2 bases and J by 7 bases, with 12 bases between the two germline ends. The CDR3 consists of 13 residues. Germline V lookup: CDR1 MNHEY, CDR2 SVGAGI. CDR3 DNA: TGTGCCAGCAGTTACGGCGCGCGAGTGGAGCAGTACTTC. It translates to CASSYGARVEQYF.

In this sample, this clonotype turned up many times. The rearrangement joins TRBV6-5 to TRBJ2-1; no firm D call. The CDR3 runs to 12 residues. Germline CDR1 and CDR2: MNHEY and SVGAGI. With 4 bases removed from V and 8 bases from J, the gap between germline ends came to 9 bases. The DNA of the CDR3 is TGTGCCAGCAGTTCCTCCGTCTATGAGCAGTTCTTC. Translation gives CASSSSVYEQFF.